The clone carrying this T cell receptor (beta chain) was counted only a few times. Antigen: not known. This sample stems from a study of shared clonotypes between healthy human individuals. At the level of the study: For every donor, three CD4 naive, three CD4 memory, two CD8 naive and one CD8 memory plates were used.

CDR1 and CDR2 (germline): SGHDT, YYEEEE. With 10 bases removed from V and 0 bases from J, the gap between germline ends came to 22 bases. The CDR3 runs to 16 residues. An approximately 200 ng quantity of DNA, 30,000 to 35,000 T cell genomes, went into the sorted-subset replicate PCRs. Produced via immunoSEQ multiplex PCR; TCRdb's table is partial and in-frame only. Of over a million clones detected, around 76% appear once; the ten largest clones hold around 1.5%. Study observations and caveats: Shared clonotypes: about 5.3% naive CD4, about 3.3% naive CD8, around 2.4% memory CD4, 0.4% to 0.5% memory CD8.

This rearrangement joins TRBV5-6 to TRBJ1-1; TRBD1 is a possible D gene (5 bases). The sample was memory CD4+ T cells sorted from blood. Subset defined: CD45RA-negative fraction. The origin of this receptor is a young man in good health. Here the CDR3 DNA reads TGTGCCTCCCGGTGGGGGAGCTCACTTATGAACACTGAAGCTTTCTTT. Amino acid sequence: CASRWGSSLMNTEAFF. Variable domain in full (rest from reference TRBV5-6 and TRBJ1-1): DAGVTQSPTHLIKTRGQQVTLRCSPKSGHDTVSWYQQALGQGPQFIFQYYEEEERQRGNFPDRFSGHQFPNYSSELNVNALLLGDSALYLCASRWGSSLMNTEAFFGQGTRLTVV.